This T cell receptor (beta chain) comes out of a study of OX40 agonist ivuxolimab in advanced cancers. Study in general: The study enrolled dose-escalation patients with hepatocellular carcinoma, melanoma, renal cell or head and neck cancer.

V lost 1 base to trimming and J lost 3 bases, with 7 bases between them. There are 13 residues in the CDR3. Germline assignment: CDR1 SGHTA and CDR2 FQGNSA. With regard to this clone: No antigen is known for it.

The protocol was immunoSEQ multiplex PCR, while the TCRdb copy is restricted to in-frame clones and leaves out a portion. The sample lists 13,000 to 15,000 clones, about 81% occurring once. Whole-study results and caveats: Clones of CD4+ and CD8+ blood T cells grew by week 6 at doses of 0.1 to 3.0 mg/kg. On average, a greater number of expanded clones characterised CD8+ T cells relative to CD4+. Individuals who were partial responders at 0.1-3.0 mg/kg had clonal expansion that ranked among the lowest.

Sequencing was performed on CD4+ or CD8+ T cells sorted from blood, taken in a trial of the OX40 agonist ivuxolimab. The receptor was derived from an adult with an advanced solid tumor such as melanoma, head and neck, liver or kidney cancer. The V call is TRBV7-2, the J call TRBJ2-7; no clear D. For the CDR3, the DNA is TGTGCCAGCAGCTTAGTCTTGGACTACGAGCAGTACTTC. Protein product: CASSLVLDYEQYF.